This T cell receptor beta chain was documented in a study of blood T cell repertoires in COVID-19. At the level of the study: Spain, Italy and the United States supplied samples that represented acute and convalescent COVID-19.

Germline lookup yields CDR1 MNHEY and CDR2 SVGAGI. The ends lost 4 bases at V and 3 bases at J; junction bases unmatched: 6. This CDR3 is built from 14 residues. TCRdb keeps only in-frame clones here, not all; method: immunoSEQ multiplex PCR. The data show about 360,000 clones, approximately 86% seen once. Specimen: peripheral blood. The TCR sequence derives from a woman aged 60-75 years with COVID-19, enrolled during active disease. V is TRBV6-5 and J is TRBJ2-7; 7 positions agree with TRBD1. The CDR3 loop is CASSWTGLGYEQYF. The CDR3 DNA follows: TGTGCCAGCAGTTGGACAGGCCTGGGCTACGAGCAGTACTTC.